Below, one T cell receptor beta chain is given with its context. Its cognate antigen is unknown. The time point denotes: baseline, week 1 (first vaccination visit). This sample's treatment: pre-vaccination baseline after standard-of-care therapy. Measured with immunoSEQ multiplex PCR; TCRdb has only the in-frame clones, and not every one. The table includes 59,000 or so clones, about 90% detected once. This sample is drawn from a study of a mutant IDH1 vaccine in newly diagnosed glioma. Study outcomes and limitations: Pseudoprogression seemed unrelated to changes in top peripheral T cell clonotypes. In about 93% of patients, immune responses induced by the vaccine occurred.

The specimen comprised PBMCs, sampled from a glioma patient treated with radiotherapy, temozolomide or both. The sequence was collected from a man in his forties or fifties with glioma.

The CDR3 DNA sequence: TGTGCCAGCAGCCTCGGACAGGGGGGGCAGCCCCAGCATTTT. It yields the protein CASSLGQGGQPQHF. The genes are TRBV14 and TRBJ1-5; 10 bases fit TRBD1. This CDR3 contains 14 residues. V shed 4 bases and J 7 bases; nucleotides not matched to a gene: 4. Germline CDR1 is SGHDN and CDR2 is FVKESK.